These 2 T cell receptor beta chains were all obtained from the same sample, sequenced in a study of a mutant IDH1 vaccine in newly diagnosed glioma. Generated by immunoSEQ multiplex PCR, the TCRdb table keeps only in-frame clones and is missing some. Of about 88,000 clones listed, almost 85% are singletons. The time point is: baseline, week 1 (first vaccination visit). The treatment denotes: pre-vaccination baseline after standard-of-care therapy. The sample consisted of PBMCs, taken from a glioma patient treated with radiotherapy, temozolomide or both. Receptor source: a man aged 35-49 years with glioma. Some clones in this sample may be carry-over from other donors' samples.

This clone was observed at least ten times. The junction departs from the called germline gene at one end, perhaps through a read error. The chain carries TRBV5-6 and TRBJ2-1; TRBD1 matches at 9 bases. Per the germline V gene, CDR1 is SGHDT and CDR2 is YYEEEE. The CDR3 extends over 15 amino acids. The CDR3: CASSQTGQGYSEQFF. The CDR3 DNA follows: TGTGCCAGCAGCCAAACGGGACAGGGCTACAGTGAGCAGTTCTTC.

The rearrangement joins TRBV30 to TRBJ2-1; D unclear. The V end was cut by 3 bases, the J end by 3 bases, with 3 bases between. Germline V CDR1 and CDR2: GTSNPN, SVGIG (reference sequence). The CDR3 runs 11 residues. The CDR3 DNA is TGTGCCTGGAGACACTACAATGAGCAGTTCTTC. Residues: CAWRHYNEQFF.